The next 9 T cell receptor beta chains were all read from a single sample in a study of CD8+ T cells in alopecia areata. RNA, once extracted, was reverse transcribed into cDNA for use as the sequencing template. Method: immunoSEQ multiplex PCR; TCRdb's copy keeps in-frame clones and lacks some. The sample contains more than 150,000 clones, over 50% of which appear only once. Sequenced material: CD4+ T cells sorted from blood, taken at week 0. These receptors originate from a human donor with alopecia areata.

This chain links TRBV10-3 with TRBJ1-1, with D perhaps TRBD1 (5 bases). The ends were cut back, 8 bases at V and 6 bases at J, with 10 bases in the middle. In germline, CDR1 is ENHRY, CDR2 SYGVKD. This CDR3 is built from 11 residues. In DNA, the CDR3 is TGTGCCATCGCCGGGGGGGCTGAAGCTTTCTTT. Protein product: CAIAGGAEAFF.

The CDR3 DNA reads as TGTGCCAGCAGCTTAGATCAGTCTCTTAACTATGGCTACACCTTC. Translated: CASSLDQSLNYGYTF. The V and J genes are TRBV7-9 and TRBJ1-2, with D unclear. V was cut by 1 base and J by 1 base, with 10 bases left in between. This CDR3 is 15 amino acids long. Per the germline V gene, CDR1 is SEHNR and CDR2 is FQNEAQ (reference sequence).

About this clone: Other DNA variants within this sample encode the same CDR3. The rearrangement joins TRBV29-1 to TRBJ2-5, with D perhaps matching TRBD1 or TRBD2 (5 bases each). Germline V gene sequence: CDR1 SQVTM, CDR2 ANQGSEA. V shed 3 bases and J shed 5 bases, with 10 bases lying between them. This CDR3 region has 12 residues. The CDR3 loop is CSVDRGRETQYF. In nucleotides, the CDR3 is TGCAGCGTTGATCGGGGACGCGAGACCCAGTACTTC.

The V gene is TRBV7-9, the J gene TRBJ2-7, with D possibly TRBD2 on 6 matching bases. The CDR3 consists of 15 residues. Germline V CDR1 and CDR2: SEHNR, FQNEAQ (reference sequence). The ends were cut back, 1 base at V and 5 bases at J, with 15 bases in the middle. The CDR3 DNA is TGTGCCAGCAGCTTAGTGTCCGGGGGTAGGAACGAGCAGTACTTC. Translation: CASSLVSGGRNEQYF.

In this sample, this clone turned up a few times. The rearrangement joins TRBV5-1 to TRBJ1-1; D remains unclear. V was pared by 0 bases and J by 3 bases, with 9 bases between. CDR3 length: 14 amino acids. Germline V lookup: CDR1 SGHRS, CDR2 YFSETQ. CDR3 DNA sequence: TGCGCCAGCAGCTTGGGTGCCGGGGACACTGAAGCTTTCTTT. Encoded protein: CASSLGAGDTEAFF.

About this clone itself: The CDR3 carries no conserved terminal phenylalanine or tryptophan, so it likely arises from a read error. The V and J genes are TRBV5-1 and TRBJ1-4; 9 bases are shared with TRBD1. The V segment lost 4 bases and the J segment 3 bases; nucleotides outside the gene matches: 4. The V gene's germline CDR1 is SGHRS and CDR2 YFSETQ. The CDR3 loop spans 15 amino acids. The CDR3 DNA follows: TGCGCCAGCAGCGGGACAGGGACCCCTAATGAAAAACTGTTTTCT. Its protein product is CASSGTGTPNEKLFS.

The CDR3: CSVLDSWSSYEQYF. CDR3 DNA: TGCAGCGTTTTGGACAGTTGGAGCTCCTACGAGCAGTACTTC. J is TRBJ2-7 and V is TRBV29-1; D possibly corresponds to TRBD1 (6 bases). Germline loops: CDR1 SQVTM, CDR2 ANQGSEA. The CDR3 contains 14 residues. V lost 5 bases and J lost 0, with 14 bases in between.

The chain joins TRBV5-5 to TRBJ1-6; tentatively, D is TRBD1 (5 bases). V was pared by 5 bases and J by 5 bases, with 14 bases between. Germline CDR1 and CDR2: SGHKS and YYEKEE (reference sequence). The CDR3 spans 15 residues. CDR3 region: CASSSQWGDNSPLHF. The CDR3 coding sequence is TGTGCCAGCAGTAGCCAATGGGGGGATAATTCACCCCTCCACTTT.

CDR3 DNA sequence: TGCGCCAGCAGAGGAAACAGCGTCAATTCACCCCTCCACTTT. As protein: CASRGNSVNSPLHF. The chain combines TRBV5-1 with TRBJ1-6; D not resolved. Trimming shortened V by 5 bases and J by 7 bases, and 13 bases separated the two germline ends. CDR1 SGHRS and CDR2 YFSETQ come from the germline V gene. This CDR3 is 14 amino acids long.